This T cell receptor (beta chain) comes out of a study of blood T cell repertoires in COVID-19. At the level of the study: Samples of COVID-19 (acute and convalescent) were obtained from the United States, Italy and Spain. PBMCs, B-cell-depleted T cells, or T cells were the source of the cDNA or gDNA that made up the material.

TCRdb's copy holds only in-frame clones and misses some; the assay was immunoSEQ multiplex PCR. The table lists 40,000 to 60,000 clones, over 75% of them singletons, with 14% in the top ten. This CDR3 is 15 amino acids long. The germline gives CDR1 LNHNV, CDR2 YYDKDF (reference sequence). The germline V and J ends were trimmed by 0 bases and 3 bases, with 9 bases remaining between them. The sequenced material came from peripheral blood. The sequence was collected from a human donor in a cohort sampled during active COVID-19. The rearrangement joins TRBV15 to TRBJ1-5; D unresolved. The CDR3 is CATSRDRLLNQPQHF. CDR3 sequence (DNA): TGTGCCACCAGCAGAGATCGACTCCTCAATCAGCCCCAGCATTTT.